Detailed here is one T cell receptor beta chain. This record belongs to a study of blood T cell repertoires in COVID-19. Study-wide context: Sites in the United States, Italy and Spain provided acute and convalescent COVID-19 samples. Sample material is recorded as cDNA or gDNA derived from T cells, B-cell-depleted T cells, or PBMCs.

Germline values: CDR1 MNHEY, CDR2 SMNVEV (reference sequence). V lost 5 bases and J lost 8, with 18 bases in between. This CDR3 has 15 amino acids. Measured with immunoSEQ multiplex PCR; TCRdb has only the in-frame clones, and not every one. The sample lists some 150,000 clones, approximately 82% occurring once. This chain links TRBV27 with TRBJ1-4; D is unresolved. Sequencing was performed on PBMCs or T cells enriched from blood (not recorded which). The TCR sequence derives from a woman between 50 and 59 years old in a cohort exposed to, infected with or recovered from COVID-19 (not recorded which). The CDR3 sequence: CASSPFGEGEEKLFF. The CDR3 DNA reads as TGTGCCAGCAGTCCCTTCGGGGAAGGAGAAGAAAAACTGTTTTTT.